Sequencing of this T cell receptor beta chain was carried out in a study of cytomegalovirus exposure and HLA in healthy donors (dated by TCRdb to about 2017). In the study overall: An earlier analysis of several hundred of the donors reported approximately 290 Gb of sequence data and roughly 100 million unique TCR beta sequences from around 200 million T cells. Several DR-DQ haplotypes were handled as single units for association and clustering, since linkage in the cohort was strong. On average, over 200,000 unique TCR beta nucleotide sequences were sequenced per donor among 350 to 400 genotyped donors of the cohort, with approximately 18% of those sequences being non-productive. An earlier analysis of approximately 580 of the donors used high-throughput TCR beta sequencing to judge whether each TCR beta V gene segment behaved as functional or pseudogenic. Donor age, sex, ethnicity and CMV serostatus were collected together with the repertoire data. Among the roughly 370 genotyped donors, approximately 82% belonged to the genetic ancestry cluster associated with self-reported Caucasian donors. The study aimed to test whether signatures of past pathogen exposure could be identified by cataloging public T cell receptors. High-throughput TCR immunosequencing, statistical association of individual TCRs with disease status, and machine learning were combined to predict cytomegalovirus infection status. To study patterns of TCR occurrence, a later analysis re-analyzed previously published TCR beta repertoires from several hundred donors and added high-resolution HLA genotyping. Rather than drawing on any new phenotypic data, the later analysis identified candidate immune exposures from TCR beta sequences and the way those sequences occurred across donors. Every discovery cohort repertoire had been produced on one sequencing platform. Around 330 gigabases of sequencing data and 70 million to 100 million unique TCR sequences made up an early release that covered about 640 HLA-typed donors. The study profiled the T cell repertoires of 500 to 800 subjects by immunosequencing and related them to cytomegalovirus serostatus. Class I and class II HLA loci were covered by the typing at four-digit resolution. The number of donors typed differed by locus, with roughly 620-640 for A, B, C, DRB1 and DQB1, approximately 500 for DQA1, about 610 for DPA1, and under 490 for DPB1. A later genetic analysis used genome-wide SNP genotypes for about 65% of the roughly 670 donors, treating that subset as a discovery cohort. Besides the first cohort of 500 to 700 subjects, a separate validation cohort made up of 95 to 150 different subjects was used. The paper's findings and limits, for the study overall: In a later genetic analysis, fewer N-insertions in productive TCRs were reported among donors in an Asian-associated ancestry cluster than the approximately 630-donor mean. In a later analysis, most CMV-associated TCR beta chains were found to appear HLA-restricted, with HLA associations seemingly driven largely by CMV exposure. Immune exposure information for the cohort was limited to CMV serostatus. When HLA alleles, especially DR and DQ, strongly co-occurred, attributing TCR associations to individual alleles was difficult. The study gave a list of 150 to 200 TCR beta chains associated with cytomegalovirus. Most TCR sequences were seen in very few donors, while some public TCRs were found in many individuals. It was suggested by the authors that the approach could potentially be generalized to other disease states and immunological phenotypes. The sequencing pipeline was judged likely to have produced a cluster of highly shared sequence variants as a technical artifact. The classifier was reported to diagnose cytomegalovirus status with high specificity and sensitivity in both the original and validation cohorts. Because HLA typing was missing for some donors at each locus, association tests included only the typed subset. In a later analysis, TCR association rates were found to vary across HLA loci, with the most associated TCRs seen for DRB1 alleles and the fewest for HLA-C alleles. Three of the identified cytomegalovirus-associated TCR beta chains were confirmed in vitro to be specific for cytomegalovirus antigens. A later analysis associated 16,951 TCR beta sequences with specific HLA alleles at a false discovery rate of 0.05. A further reported finding was that TCR beta sequences accurately predicted the HLA-A and HLA-B alleles for most subjects in the first cohort. Presence/absence analyses assumed roughly uniform sequencing depth across donors, an assumption that may not hold. Linkage disequilibrium might explain the correlated functional status among segregating V segments, but an unknown experimental factor could not be excluded. Several of the top co-occurrence clusters appeared to be linked to parvovirus B19, influenza, CMV and Epstein-Barr virus, according to a later analysis. In this cohort, only TCR beta chains were sequenced, and detectable features were limited by the absence of alpha or paired-chain data. About 17 rarely observed V segments, including chromosome 9 orphons, were excluded from the earlier analysis of almost 600 of the donors because counts were too low. In an earlier analysis of 450 to 750 of the donors, most TCR beta V segments appeared in productive rearrangements about 87% or about 30% of the time, broadly matching IMGT annotations. V-gene and J-gene trimming of TCR beta chains was associated with a missense DCLRE1C variant in a later genetic analysis, and the association was replicated in an independent cohort. In a later analysis, HLA-associated TCR beta chains showed more clonal expansion and lower generation probabilities than non-associated chains that were equally common. Some IMGT-functional V segments, including TRBV6-2 and TRBV6-3, could not be distinguished by the 87-base-pair reads and were therefore excluded.

Libraries were made using the immunoSEQ multiplex PCR assay. The multiplex PCR relied on a mix of 60 forward primers for TCR Vbeta segments and 13 reverse primers for TCR Jbeta segments. A multiplex PCR assay on genomic DNA amplified the CDR3 region of rearranged TCR beta genes. Amplified TCR beta libraries were sequenced as 87-base-pair reads on the Illumina HiSeq System. As for the authors' bioinformatics: A later analysis counted about 80 million unique TCR beta chains across the 550 to 800 repertoires, and some 11 million of these chains were shared by at least two donors. Raw reads were error-corrected and collapsed into unique sequences with a nearest-neighbor algorithm that merged closely related sequences to remove PCR and sequencing errors. Alignment of CDR3 sequences to IMGT reference sequences was used to assign V, D and J gene segments. Each retained sequence needed at least a six-nucleotide match to both a V gene segment and a J gene segment. A rearrangement counted as productive if the CDR3 had no stop codons and remained in frame with V and J, and every other rearrangement counted as non-productive. CDR3 was defined by IMGT convention, running from the second conserved V-encoded cysteine to the conserved J-encoded phenylalanine. The earlier analysis of 500 to 650 of the donors excluded any sequence lacking an unambiguous match to a single V gene segment. An earlier analysis of fewer than 650 of the donors classified V segments as functional when productive rearrangements were above 56.7% and as segregating when the standard deviation between donors was above 5%. A statistical classification framework was developed to diagnose cytomegalovirus status using the catalog of TCR beta chain sequences. A later analysis assigned V and J genes by comparing TCR nucleotide sequences with IMGT/GENE-DB human TR gene sequences. A later analysis assigned CDR3 sequences and most-parsimonious VDJ recombination scenarios with the TCRdist pipeline. In a later analysis, each TCR beta chain was defined by its CDR3 amino acid sequence together with its V-gene family, and reads without a unique V-gene family were excluded. To address suspected cross-contamination and a sequencing artifact, a later analysis removed a few hundred highly shared, low-generation-probability nucleotide sequences. In a later analysis, a clonal expansion index was calculated for each public chain from normalized within-repertoire ranks of inferred template counts. In a later analysis, generation probabilities were computed with a VDJ recombination model fitted to out-of-frame rearrangements, and the resulting probabilities were checked against IGoR. In a later analysis, hypergeometric tests were used to score TCR-TCR, TCR-HLA and TCR-CMV co-occurrence, with a repertoire-size bias correction applied to TCR pairs. A later analysis estimated false discovery rates by permuting HLA or CMV assignments 20 times. A later analysis grouped co-occurring TCRs with DBSCAN, adding TCRdist sequence similarity when clustering within HLA-allele-positive subsets. Repertoires with fewer than 30,000 or more than 120,000 public chains were left out of co-occurrence clustering, as were several repertoires with anomalous nucleotide sharing. TCRdb limited this immuneACCESS table to in-frame rearrangements with V and J called. A share of clones is missing; checked studies link under half to unresolved V genes, and the rest is unexplained. V and J calls and clone size are given by that table; D and trimming were obtained from the DNA. The sample table lists some 150,000 clones, about four fifths of them with a count of one. Around 4.5% of the sample belongs to the ten largest clones.

Spanning cysteine to phenylalanine, the CDR3 consists of 17 amino acids. Only the CDR3 portion is preserved as DNA: 51 bases, with reading frame beginning at the first base. The germline V gene specifies SGDLS as CDR1 and YYNGEE as CDR2. Compared with germline, V lacks 3 bases and J lacks 7 bases; bases without a gene match: 12. Concerning this clone: Its antigen has not been determined. No much larger clone is present one base from it, and per-base qualities are unavailable.

The cohort consisted of 650 to 700 healthy bone marrow donors. At the time of sampling, every cohort member was nominally healthy, though immune exposures that went unrecorded were likely present. The donor tested CMV seronegative and was one of the 352 seronegative cohort members. A peripheral blood sample was provided by each donor, and peripheral blood mononuclear cells were used for TCR beta sequencing. Genomic DNA extraction from the blood cell samples was performed with the Qiagen DNeasy Blood Extraction Kit. The receptor was derived from a man younger than 45 in good health and CMV-seronegative. Sequenced: PBMCs. The chain is encoded by TRBV9 joined to TRBJ2-2; 10 bases in the junction line up with TRBD1. The CDR3 protein: CASSDPTGGEGYGELFF. The nucleotide sequence reads as follows: TGTGCCAGCAGCGACCCGACAGGGGGCGAGGGATACGGGGAGCTGTTTTTT.